Following are 9 T cell receptor beta chains from one sample sequenced in a study of cytomegalovirus exposure and HLA in healthy donors. Sequenced by immunoSEQ multiplex PCR; TCRdb stores in-frame clones only, minus some. The data contain a few hundred thousand clones, more than 80% of them singletons. Specimen: PBMCs. All receptors derive from a woman aged 18-30 years in good health and CMV-seronegative.

This rearrangement joins TRBV4-1 to TRBJ1-4; no definite D call. This CDR3 comprises 13 residues. V lost 4 bases and J lost 4, with 7 bases in between. The germline CDR1 and CDR2 sequences are MGHRA and YSYEKL. CDR3 amino acids: CASSPWSNEKLFF. In DNA, the CDR3 is TGCGCCAGCAGCCCCTGGAGTAATGAAAAACTGTTTTTT.

The CDR3 loop is CASSSRTGDFYEQYF. The CDR3 coding sequence is TGTGCCAGTAGTTCCCGGACAGGGGATTTCTACGAGCAGTACTTC. V and J are TRBV19 and TRBJ2-7, with 9 bases fitting TRBD1. Germline CDR1 is LNHDA and CDR2 is SQIVND (reference sequence). CDR3 length: 15 amino acids. The V segment lost 5 bases and the J segment 3 bases; nucleotides outside the gene matches: 8.

This chain joins TRBV9 and TRBJ2-1; the match to TRBD2 covers 9 bases. CDR1 is SGDLS, CDR2 YYNGEE, per germline. J lost 1 base, V lost 4 bases, and 3 bases had no gene match. This CDR3 contains 15 residues. The CDR3 DNA reads as TGTGCCAGCAGCACGAGCGGGGGGTCCTACAATGAGCAGTTCTTC. This translates into CASSTSGGSYNEQFF.

The V call is TRBV2, the J call TRBJ1-5; D perhaps matches TRBD1 (6 bases). Germline V gene lookup returns CDR1 SNHLY and CDR2 FYNNEI. V lost 6 bases to trimming and J lost 0 bases, with 9 bases between them. The CDR3 has 14 amino acids. CDR3 sequence reads: CASSADSSNQPQHF. The CDR3 DNA reads as TGTGCCAGCAGCGCGGACAGTAGCAATCAGCCCCAGCATTTT.

The CDR3 reads CASSLGPGLLTFNEQFF. The CDR3 DNA is TGTGCCAGCAGCTTAGGGCCGGGACTACTAACTTTCAATGAGCAGTTCTTC. This chain connects TRBV7-6 to TRBJ2-1; 7 nucleotides match TRBD2. Germline V gene lookup returns CDR1 SGHVS and CDR2 FNYEAQ. This CDR3 comprises 17 residues. J gave up 6 bases and V 1 base, and 12 bases lay outside the gene matches.

The chain combines TRBV28 with TRBJ2-2; TRBD2 matches at 8 bases. Trimming cost V 6 bases and J 7 bases; bases outside gene matches: 13. Germline V gene lookup returns CDR1 MDHEN and CDR2 SYDVKM. The length of the CDR3 is 16 residues. The CDR3 sequence is CASRAGLGVSIGELFF. In DNA form, the CDR3 reads TGTGCCAGCAGAGCGGGACTAGGGGTTAGCATCGGGGAGCTGTTTTTT.

This chain links TRBV6-4 with TRBJ1-1, with D perhaps TRBD1 (5 bases). The CDR3 runs 12 residues. Germline CDR1 is MRHNA and CDR2 is SNTAGT. The germline V and J ends were trimmed by 9 bases and 1 base, with 9 bases remaining between them. The CDR3 bases are TGTGCCAGGGGTAGGGGGAACACTGAAGCTTTCTTT. Protein sequence: CARGRGNTEAFF.

This chain joins TRBV2 and TRBJ2-5; 8 bases align to TRBD1. CDR3 size: 14 residues. The trim removed 9 bases at V and 5 bases at J, leaving 11 bases unmatched. Germline CDR1 reads SNHLY; CDR2 reads FYNNEI. The CDR3: CARKIRGRRETQYF. For the CDR3, the DNA is TGTGCCAGAAAAATCAGGGGGCGCAGGGAGACCCAGTACTTC.

This clone was seen a single time. The chain employs TRBV2 and TRBJ2-2; TRBD2 might be the D (5 bases). CDR1 is SNHLY and CDR2 is FYNNEI in the germline V gene. V dropped 7 bases and J dropped 4 bases, with 22 bases sitting between them. This CDR3 has 17 amino acids. The CDR3 region has the DNA TGTGCCAGCACGGTGGGGAGCGTTCGGAAACTCACCGGGGAGCTGTTTTTT. Its protein product is CASTVGSVRKLTGELFF.